One and the same sample provided the 32 T cell receptor beta chains below, sequenced in a study of T cell responses to AZD1222 COVID-19 vaccine. Here immunoSEQ multiplex PCR was the method, and the copy in TCRdb shows in-frame clones only, minus some. The repertoire holds more than 110,000 clones, with approximately 90% as singletons. The material was peripheral blood, obtained on day 0 of AZD1222 vaccination. The source is an adult in good health.

V usage is TRBV9 and J usage is TRBJ2-7; TRBD2 agrees at 9 bases. The V segment lost 0 bases and the J segment 6 bases; nucleotides outside the gene matches: 7. This CDR3 contains 15 residues. Germline assignment: CDR1 SGDLS and CDR2 YYNGEE. The CDR3 DNA reads TGTGCCAGCAGCGTAGTTGCGGGAGGGCCTGGCGAGCAGTACTTC. Translating it yields CASSVVAGGPGEQYF.

The chain employs TRBV9 and TRBJ1-1; D possibly corresponds to TRBD1 (5 bases). CDR1 SGDLS and CDR2 YYNGEE come from the germline V gene. This CDR3 contains 14 residues. V was trimmed by 0 bases and J by 11 bases, leaving 17 bases between them. The CDR3 DNA sequence: TGTGCCAGCAGCGTAGAGGGGTTGGTGGATGAGGCTTTCTTT. It encodes CASSVEGLVDEAFF.

The rearrangement joins TRBV2 to TRBJ1-4, with D tentatively TRBD1 (5 bases). The V gene's germline CDR1 is SNHLY and CDR2 FYNNEI. V was cut by 8 bases and J by 1 base, with 8 bases left in between. The CDR3 totals 13 residues. CDR3 in DNA: TGTGCCAGCGTCCAGGGAACTAATGAAAAACTGTTTTTT. It codes for CASVQGTNEKLFF.

This clone has just a few counts. The chain joins TRBV29-1 to TRBJ1-1; D remains ambiguous. This CDR3 comprises 12 residues. V was trimmed by 7 bases and J by 6 bases, leaving 15 bases between them. Germline V lookup: CDR1 SQVTM, CDR2 ANQGSEA. The CDR3 is CSAMAPSAEAFF. In nucleotides, the CDR3 is TGCAGCGCCATGGCCCCGTCGGCTGAAGCTTTCTTT. The variable domain in full, completed from reference TRBV29-1 and TRBJ1-1, reads SAVISQKPSRDICQRGTSLTIQCQVDSQVTMMFWYRQQPGQSLTLIATANQGSEATYESGFVIDKFPISRPNLTFSTLTVSNMSPEDSSIYLCSAMAPSAEAFFGQGTRLTVV.

The chain recombines TRBV19 with TRBJ2-7; TRBD2 agrees at 14 bases. CDR1 is LNHDA, CDR2 SQIVND, per germline (reference sequence). The CDR3 is 15 amino acids. The V gene end was trimmed by 4 bases and the J gene end by 4 bases; junction bases not matched to a gene: 3. The CDR3 sequence: CASSRGLAGAYEQYF. The CDR3 DNA is TGTGCCAGTAGTAGGGGACTAGCGGGAGCGTACGAGCAGTACTTC.

The V and J genes are TRBV5-1 and TRBJ1-1; D not certain. The CDR3 spans 12 residues. Germline V CDR1 and CDR2: SGHRS, YFSETQ. V was pared by 1 base and J by 5 bases, with 6 bases between. The chain's CDR3 is CASSLTDTEAFF. In DNA form, the CDR3 reads TGCGCCAGCAGCTTGACGGATACTGAAGCTTTCTTT.

As regards this clone: This specimen includes other DNA sequences encoding the same CDR3. The rearrangement joins TRBV12-3 or TRBV12-4 to TRBJ1-2; D is possibly TRBD1 (5 bases). The CDR3 runs 13 residues. The V end was cut by 3 bases, the J end by 6 bases, with 11 bases between. In DNA, the CDR3 is TGTGCCAGCAGTTTGGGTCAGGGAAATGGCTACACCTTC. The encoded protein is CASSLGQGNGYTF.

V and J are TRBV11-2 and TRBJ2-7, with TRBD1 identical over 7 bases. J lost 10 bases, V lost 4 bases, and 10 bases had no gene match. Germline V gives CDR1 SGHAT, CDR2 FQNNGV. The CDR3 covers 13 residues. In nucleotides, the CDR3 is TGTGCCAGCAGCTCAAGGAAAACAGGGGATCAGTACTTC. It specifies CASSSRKTGDQYF.

This clone turned up a few times. The V and J genes are TRBV2 and TRBJ2-7; 9 bases map to TRBD1. CDR1 and CDR2 from the germline V gene are SNHLY and FYNNEI. The J segment lost 1 base and the V segment lost 8 bases, leaving 6 bases of the junction unmatched. The CDR3 runs to 14 residues. DNA of the CDR3: TGTGCCAGCCTTCCCGGGACAGGGTCCTACGAGCAGTACTTC. Translating it yields CASLPGTGSYEQYF. Full variable domain (rest looked up from reference TRBV2 and TRBJ2-7): EPEVTQTPSHQVTQMGQEVILRCVPISNHLYFYWYRQILGQKVEFLVSFYNNEISEKSEIFDDQFSVERPDGSNFTLKIRSTKLEDSAMYFCASLPGTGSYEQYFGPGTRLTVT.

J is TRBJ2-7 and V is TRBV4-1, with TRBD2 matching 12 bases. CDR3 length: 15 amino acids. Germline lookup yields CDR1 MGHRA and CDR2 YSYEKL. V trimming: 1 base; J trimming: 4 bases; junction bases outside the gene matches: 2. CDR3 amino acids: CASSQGTSGAYEQYF. CDR3 bases: TGCGCCAGCAGCCAAGGGACTAGCGGGGCATACGAGCAGTACTTC.

The chain combines TRBV7-9 with TRBJ1-2; D is unclear. The CDR3 totals 15 residues. The V and J ends lost 1 base and 2 bases respectively, with 11 bases between them. The germline V gene encodes CDR1 SEHNR and CDR2 FQNEAQ (reference sequence). Here the CDR3 DNA reads TGTGCCAGCAGCTTAGTTGGGGATGTAAACTATGGCTACACCTTC. Translating it yields CASSLVGDVNYGYTF.

CDR3 coding DNA: TGTGCCAGCAGCTTAGCGCTTTTAGGTGGGGGCTACGAGCAGTACTTC. Translating it yields CASSLALLGGGYEQYF. This chain connects TRBV7-2 to TRBJ2-7; TRBD1 or TRBD2 may be the D gene (5 bases each). This CDR3 has 16 residues. Germline loops: CDR1 SGHTA, CDR2 FQGNSA. V was trimmed by 0 bases and J by 3 bases, leaving 15 bases between them.

This sequence joins TRBV5-4 and TRBJ2-1; no firm D call. Trimming left V 0 bases short and J 6 bases short, with 10 bases between. Looked up from germline, CDR1 is SGHNT and CDR2 is YYREEE (reference sequence). This CDR3 is built from 14 residues. CDR3: CASSLALAVNEQFF. CDR3 sequence (DNA): TGTGCCAGCAGCTTGGCGCTGGCGGTCAATGAGCAGTTCTTC.

CDR3 sequence (DNA): TGCGCCAGCAGCATCCGACTTGAACGAGTCGGGGAGCTGTTTTTT. It translates to CASSIRLERVGELFF. V gene TRBV5-1 combines with J gene TRBJ2-2; D is undetermined. The CDR3 is made up of 15 amino acids. The germline CDR1 and CDR2 sequences are SGHRS and YFSETQ. The germline V and J ends were trimmed by 4 bases and 7 bases, with 17 bases remaining between them.

This clone occurred once. CDR3 bases: TGTGCCAGCAGTTACTCTCCCCGGGAGCGGCACGAGCAGTACTTC. Translation gives CASSYSPRERHEQYF. The V gene is TRBV6-5, the J gene TRBJ2-7; a possible D gene is TRBD2 (6 bases). Trimming pared 0 bases from V and 5 bases from J, leaving 14 bases between. This CDR3 is 15 amino acids long. The germline gives CDR1 MNHEY, CDR2 SVGAGI.

The chain combines TRBV5-5 with TRBJ2-2; D is uncertain. The V gene's germline CDR1 is SGHKS and CDR2 YYEKEE (reference sequence). Trimming removed 0 bases from V and 2 bases from J, with 11 bases in between. The CDR3 has 16 amino acids. Here the CDR3 reads CASSLASRQNTGELFF. The CDR3 nucleotides read TGTGCCAGCAGCTTGGCGTCACGGCAAAACACCGGGGAGCTGTTTTTT.

The chain combines TRBV7-3 with TRBJ2-1; D is possibly TRBD1 (5 bases). Germline V gives CDR1 SGHTA, CDR2 FQGTGA. There are 12 residues in the CDR3. Between the trimmed V and J ends, which lost 4 bases and 9 bases, there was a span of 10 bases. The CDR3 spells CASSSTGIEQFF. Written as DNA, the CDR3 is TGTGCCAGCAGCTCCACAGGCATTGAGCAGTTCTTC.

This clone appeared once. This sequence joins TRBV7-6 and TRBJ1-1; possibly TRBD1 for D (5 bases). V lost 7 bases and J 3 bases, leaving 18 bases between the germline ends. CDR1 SGHVS and CDR2 FNYEAQ come from the germline V gene. The CDR3 spans 15 residues. CDR3 DNA: TGTGCCAGCAACTCTTGGCGGGGCCGGGACACTGAAGCTTTCTTT. The encoded protein is CASNSWRGRDTEAFF.

This clone was picked up one time. The gene calls are TRBV9 and TRBJ2-7; D perhaps matches TRBD2 (5 bases). The CDR3 is 12 amino acids. Trimming removed 3 bases at V and 7 bases at J, with 11 bases between. Germline-derived CDR1 and CDR2 are SGDLS and YYNGEE. DNA of the CDR3: TGTGCCAGCAGCGGCGAGGGAAGTGAGCAGTACTTC. Protein sequence: CASSGEGSEQYF.

The chain joins TRBV28 to TRBJ1-5, with TRBD1 matching over 8 bases. The V gene's germline CDR1 is MDHEN and CDR2 SYDVKM. J gave up 1 base and V 5 bases, and 13 bases lay outside the gene matches. The CDR3 has 18 residues. The CDR3 loop reads CASSPQRTGSGSNQPQHF. Written as DNA, the CDR3 is TGTGCCAGCAGTCCGCAAAGGACAGGGAGCGGGAGCAATCAGCCCCAGCATTTT.

The chain employs TRBV3-1 (or the pseudogene TRBV3-2) and TRBJ1-2, with 9 bases identical to TRBD1. The V gene's germline CDR1 is LGHDT and CDR2 YNNKEL (reference sequence). J lost 5 bases, V lost 1 base, and 5 bases had no gene match. The CDR3 totals 15 residues. The CDR3 DNA reads TGTGCCAGCAGCCAAGTACAGGGGGCTGGATATGGCTACACCTTC. Protein product: CASSQVQGAGYGYTF.

V usage is TRBV5-1 and J usage is TRBJ1-2; the D gene is possibly TRBD1 (6 bases). The CDR3 totals 15 residues. Germline CDR1 and CDR2: SGHRS and YFSETQ. V dropped 7 bases and J dropped 8 bases, with 24 bases sitting between them. CDR3 amino acids: CASAGAGADQEGYTF. CDR3 DNA: TGCGCCAGCGCTGGGGCAGGGGCAGACCAGGAGGGCTACACCTTC.

Concerning this clone itself: The same CDR3 also results from other DNA sequences found in this sample. The V call is TRBV5-5, the J call TRBJ2-1, with TRBD1 matching 9 bases. The CDR3 covers 15 residues. In germline, CDR1 is SGHKS, CDR2 YYEKEE (reference sequence). V lost 2 bases, J lost 5 bases, and 5 bases stayed unmatched. The CDR3 here is CASSFRGQGNNEQFF. The CDR3 DNA reads TGTGCCAGCAGCTTCCGGGGACAGGGCAACAATGAGCAGTTCTTC.

This chain uses TRBV7-8 with TRBJ2-5; maybe TRBD2 (6 bases). Germline values: CDR1 SGHVS, CDR2 FQNEAQ. V shed 4 bases and J shed 2 bases, with 17 bases lying between them. The CDR3 contains 16 residues. CDR3 sequence reads: CASSSGGVLGQETQYF. The CDR3 nucleotides read TGTGCCAGCAGCTCAGGCGGGGTATTGGGTCAAGAGACCCAGTACTTC.

The J gene is TRBJ1-6, the V gene TRBV5-4, with 9 bases identical to TRBD1. V lost 4 bases and J lost 10; bases outside the gene matches: 6. There are 14 residues in the CDR3. Germline CDR1 is SGHNT and CDR2 is YYREEE (reference sequence). The DNA for the CDR3 is TGTGCCAGCAGCCGGACAGGGGACGGCTCACCCCTCCACTTT. This codes for CASSRTGDGSPLHF.

CDR3 region: CAWSGLDTGELFF. The CDR3 nucleotides read TGTGCCTGGAGCGGACTGGACACCGGGGAGCTGTTTTTT. The chain is built from TRBV30 and TRBJ2-2; weak D call: TRBD2 (5 bases). Germline V CDR1 and CDR2: GTSNPN, SVGIG (reference sequence). Between the trimmed V and J ends, which lost 3 bases and 3 bases, there was a span of 8 bases. The CDR3 has 13 residues. Complete variable domain (other parts from reference TRBV30 and TRBJ2-2): SQTIHQWPATLVQPVGSPLSLECTVEGTSNPNLYWYRQAAGRGLQLLFYSVGIGQISSEVPQNLSASRPQDRQFILSSKKLLLSDSGFYLCAWSGLDTGELFFGEGSRLTVL.

The gene calls are TRBV7-8 and TRBJ2-7; 7 nucleotides agree with TRBD2. Germline loops: CDR1 SGHVS, CDR2 FQNEAQ. The V segment lost 4 bases and the J segment 12 bases; nucleotides outside the gene matches: 21. The CDR3 runs 16 residues. The CDR3 region is CASSSGGRNGGTGMYF. The CDR3 DNA reads as TGTGCCAGCAGCTCGGGCGGGAGAAATGGGGGGACCGGGATGTACTTC.

The chain recombines TRBV20-1 with TRBJ2-1, with D possibly TRBD2 on 6 matching bases. This CDR3 is built from 13 residues. The V and J ends lost 3 bases and 7 bases respectively, with 13 bases between them. Germline CDR1 DFQATT, CDR2 SNEGSKA (reference sequence). The CDR3 is CSASSWSGNEQFF. The DNA for the CDR3 is TGCAGTGCTAGTTCGTGGAGCGGGAATGAGCAGTTCTTC.

This chain connects TRBV6-4 to TRBJ1-2; the match to TRBD1 covers 7 bases. Germline lookup yields CDR1 MRHNA and CDR2 SNTAGT. Trimming at V came to 4 bases and at J to 11 bases, leaving 10 bases not matched to a gene. There are 13 residues in the CDR3. The CDR3 DNA reads TGTGCCAGCAGTGTGGCCGGGACAGCGATTTACACCTTC. Protein: CASSVAGTAIYTF.

The chain carries TRBV9 and TRBJ1-5; 7 bases are shared with TRBD1. The germline gives CDR1 SGDLS, CDR2 YYNGEE. V lost 3 bases to trimming and J lost 6 bases; unmatched junction nucleotides: 6. The CDR3 sequence is 14 residues long. CDR3 in DNA: TGTGCCAGCAGCGAAAACAGGGGAGGTCAGCCCCAGCATTTT. This sequence encodes CASSENRGGQPQHF.

The V and J genes are TRBV11-2 and TRBJ2-3; TRBD2 matches 7 bases. V shed 3 bases and J 1 base; nucleotides not matched to a gene: 7. Germline-derived CDR1 and CDR2 are SGHAT and FQNNGV. There are 16 residues in the CDR3. CDR3 loop: CASSFTGSGGTDTQYF. In nucleotides, the CDR3 is TGTGCCAGCAGCTTCACGGGAAGCGGGGGCACAGATACGCAGTATTTT.

V gene TRBV30 combines with J gene TRBJ1-3; D not resolved. Germline CDR1 and CDR2: GTSNPN and SVGIG (reference sequence). This CDR3 has 13 residues. Deletions cut 4 bases from V and 2 bases from J, with 9 bases between. The CDR3: CAWTRTAGNTIYF. In DNA, the CDR3 is TGTGCCTGGACCAGGACGGCTGGAAACACCATATATTTT.